Below are 32 T cell receptor beta chains sequenced from a single sample in a study of PD-1 blockade in classical Hodgkin lymphoma. All the patients suffered relapse after autologous stem cell transplantation, and brentuximab vedotin exposure differed. The table came from immunoSEQ multiplex PCR; TCRdb's copy has only in-frame clones and leaves some out. The sample carries around 70,000 clones, 65% to 75% recorded once. The specimen was peripheral blood mononuclear cells (PBMCs), collected before the second cycle of nivolumab. These receptor sequences come from a human donor with classical Hodgkin lymphoma.

This clone was counted between two and nine times. The chain is built from TRBV5-6 and TRBJ1-1; D gene ambiguous. The CDR3 extends over 18 amino acids. Trimming took off 0 bases at V and 0 bases at J, with 18 bases between the two ends. CDR1 and CDR2 (germline): SGHDT, YYEEEE. CDR3 sequence reads: CASSLALGRLLLNTEAFF. The CDR3 nucleotides are TGTGCCAGCAGCTTGGCCCTGGGCAGGCTACTATTGAACACTGAAGCTTTCTTT.

This sequence joins TRBV28 and TRBJ1-1, with a possible D match to TRBD1 (5 bases). CDR3 length equals 12 residues. The germline CDR1 and CDR2 sequences are MDHEN and SYDVKM. Deletions cut 7 bases from V and 4 bases from J, with 10 bases between. CDR3: CASKTGGTEAFF. Written as DNA, the CDR3 is TGTGCCAGCAAAACAGGAGGCACTGAAGCTTTCTTT. Full variable domain (outside the CDR3, taken from reference TRBV28 and TRBJ1-1): DVKVTQSSRYLVKRTGEKVFLECVQDMDHENMFWYRQDPGLGLRLIYFSYDVKMKEKGDIPEGYSVSREKKERFSLILESASTNQTSMYLCASKTGGTEAFFGQGTRLTVV.

The chain couples TRBV5-6 to TRBJ2-2; D gene uncertain. Germline V CDR1 and CDR2: SGHDT, YYEEEE. CDR3 size: 11 residues. With 2 bases removed from V and 6 bases from J, the gap between germline ends came to 2 bases. In nucleotides, the CDR3 is TGTGCCAGCAGCTTACCCGGGGAGCTGTTTTTT. Translation: CASSLPGELFF.

This clone was seen ten or more times. The rearrangement joins TRBV19 to TRBJ2-7; D may be TRBD1 (5 bases). Trimming took 3 bases from V and 2 from J, leaving 14 bases between them. The CDR3 is 15 residues long. Germline V gives CDR1 LNHDA, CDR2 SQIVND (reference sequence). The CDR3 is CASSMATDTTYEQYF. The DNA for the CDR3 is TGTGCCAGTAGTATGGCGACAGACACGACCTACGAGCAGTACTTC.

J is TRBJ2-1 and V is TRBV29-1; D not resolved. The germline V gene has CDR1 SQVTM and CDR2 ANQGSEA. Trimming shortened V by 3 bases and J by 6 bases, and 0 bases separated the two germline ends. This CDR3 comprises 9 residues. The CDR3 nucleotides read TGCAGCGTTGACAATGAGCAGTTCTTC. It yields the protein CSVDNEQFF.

CDR3 sequence: CASRSDWDTQYF. The CDR3 coding sequence is TGTGCCAGTAGGTCCGACTGGGATACGCAGTATTTT. V and J are TRBV19 and TRBJ2-3; D is unresolved. The CDR3 is made up of 12 amino acids. Trimming took off 6 bases at V and 6 bases at J, with 10 bases between the two ends. CDR1 is LNHDA, CDR2 SQIVND, per germline (reference sequence).

J is TRBJ1-6 and V is TRBV6-5, with TRBD1 identical over 7 bases. J was trimmed by 9 bases and V by 6 bases; bases with no gene match: 11. Germline V lookup: CDR1 MNHEY, CDR2 SVGAGI. The CDR3 totals 15 residues. This chain's CDR3 is CASSRRAGGISPLHF. CDR3 in DNA: TGTGCCAGCAGCCGCCGGGCAGGGGGTATTTCACCCCTCCACTTT.

In this sample, this clone turned up a few times. The V gene is TRBV25-1, the J gene TRBJ2-1; no reliable D call. Germline-derived CDR1 and CDR2 are MGHDK and SYGVNS. With 3 bases removed from V and 5 bases from J, the gap between germline ends came to 8 bases. The CDR3 contains 13 residues. The CDR3 DNA follows: TGTGCCAGCAGTGATGTAGGGCACAATGAGCAGTTCTTC. Translation: CASSDVGHNEQFF.

The chain has TRBV6-5 and TRBJ2-7, with D possibly matching TRBD2 (7 bases). Germline V gene sequence: CDR1 MNHEY, CDR2 SVGAGI. V was clipped by 0 bases and J by 4 bases, with 13 bases between them. The CDR3 spans 15 residues. The CDR3 DNA reads as TGTGCCAGCAGTTACTCTAAGGGGGGGGCATACGAGCAGTACTTC. This encodes CASSYSKGGAYEQYF.

The chain combines TRBV19 with TRBJ2-3; D not certain. The V gene lost 0 bases and the J gene lost 8 bases, with 6 bases spanning the gap. Germline-derived CDR1 and CDR2 are LNHDA and SQIVND (reference sequence). The CDR3 extends over 12 amino acids. CDR3 sequence: CASSIDLGTQYF. The CDR3 nucleotides are TGTGCCAGTAGTATAGATCTGGGTACGCAGTATTTT.

CDR3 protein: CASSPPGVGVGYGYTF. The CDR3 coding sequence is TGTGCCAGCTCACCACCCGGGGTAGGAGTTGGGTATGGCTACACCTTC. The J gene is TRBJ1-2, the V gene TRBV18; D remains ambiguous. Trimming left V 0 bases short and J 5 bases short, with 16 bases between. Germline loops: CDR1 KGHSH, CDR2 LQKENI. CDR3 length equals 16 residues.

The CDR3 coding sequence is TGTGCCAGCAGTGAAGGGCAGGGGCAGACCCAGTACTTC. This sequence encodes CASSEGQGQTQYF. The V call is TRBV2, the J call TRBJ2-5, with a possible D match to TRBD1 (6 bases). This CDR3 is built from 13 residues. Between the trimmed V and J ends, which lost 1 base and 6 bases, there was a span of 9 bases. Germline loops: CDR1 SNHLY, CDR2 FYNNEI.

The gene calls are TRBV29-1 and TRBJ2-2; D is uncertain. The CDR3 runs 11 residues. Germline loops: CDR1 SQVTM, CDR2 ANQGSEA. V was cut by 3 bases and J by 7 bases, with 6 bases left in between. CDR3 coding DNA: TGCAGCGTTGAGAGAGTCGGGGAGCTGTTTTTT. Its protein is CSVERVGELFF.

The chain employs TRBV28 and TRBJ1-1; the D is unclear. V was cut by 2 bases and J by 5 bases, with 6 bases left in between. Germline V gene lookup returns CDR1 MDHEN and CDR2 SYDVKM. CDR3 length: 12 residues. The CDR3 DNA follows: TGTGCCAGCAGTTTAAGAACTACTGAAGCTTTCTTT. Its protein is CASSLRTTEAFF.

V usage is TRBV5-1 and J usage is TRBJ2-7, with 7 bases lining up with TRBD1. The CDR3 covers 15 residues. Germline trimming cut 4 bases from V and 4 bases from J; bases unmatched to any gene: 11. The germline gives CDR1 SGHRS, CDR2 YFSETQ. CDR3 protein: CASSPTGTEQYEQYF. The CDR3 DNA sequence: TGCGCCAGCAGCCCCACCGGGACAGAGCAATACGAGCAGTACTTC.

CDR3 region: CASSLWTSGMYEQYF. DNA for the CDR3: TGCGCCAGCAGCCTATGGACTAGCGGGATGTACGAGCAGTACTTC. V usage is TRBV5-1 and J usage is TRBJ2-7; TRBD2 aligns across 12 bases. Germline CDR1 and CDR2: SGHRS and YFSETQ. The CDR3 has 15 amino acids. J gave up 4 bases and V 4 bases, and 6 bases lay outside the gene matches.

This clone appeared a single time. The rearrangement joins TRBV6-5 to TRBJ1-2; TRBD1 might be the D (5 bases). This CDR3 spans 13 amino acids. CDR1 MNHEY and CDR2 SVGAGI come from the germline V gene. V was trimmed by 5 bases and J by 3 bases, leaving 10 bases between them. In DNA, the CDR3 is TGTGCCAGCAGTGCCAAGGGGTACTATGGCTACACCTTC. It specifies CASSAKGYYGYTF.

Only a few counts were recorded for this clone. The CDR3 region is CASSLGVGFRPNTGELFF. In nucleotides, the CDR3 is TGTGCCAGCAGCTTAGGGGTAGGATTCCGCCCGAACACCGGGGAGCTGTTTTTT. This sequence joins TRBV11-2 and TRBJ2-2; no clear D. Trimming stripped 1 base from V and 0 bases from J, with 15 bases between. Germline values: CDR1 SGHAT, CDR2 FQNNGV. This CDR3 contains 18 residues.

This chain connects TRBV6-1 to TRBJ2-7; D is ambiguous. This CDR3 comprises 12 residues. Germline CDR1 MNHNS, CDR2 SASEGT. Trimming took 6 bases from V and 2 from J, leaving 8 bases between them. CDR3 DNA sequence: TGTGCCAGCAGGACCGCAACCTACGAGCAGTACTTC. Protein sequence: CASRTATYEQYF.

The CDR3 is CASSLTSGLDTQYF. The CDR3 region has the DNA TGTGCCAGCAGTTTAACTAGCGGGTTAGATACGCAGTATTTT. The chain is built from TRBV6-5 and TRBJ2-3, with TRBD2 identical over 9 bases. Germline CDR1 MNHEY, CDR2 SVGAGI. V was pared by 4 bases and J by 5 bases, with 4 bases of the junction left unmatched. This CDR3 has 14 residues.

The chain carries TRBV6-5 and TRBJ1-2; 7 positions agree with TRBD1. V trimming: 2 bases; J trimming: 3 bases; junction bases outside the gene matches: 6. The CDR3 contains 15 residues. Germline V CDR1 and CDR2: MNHEY, SVGAGI. Here the CDR3 DNA reads TGTGCCAGCAGTTACAACCTGGGGACAGACTATGGCTACACCTTC. Protein: CASSYNLGTDYGYTF.

This chain uses TRBV7-2 with TRBJ1-5; the D is unclear. V lost 5 bases, J lost 3 bases, and 5 bases lay in between. This CDR3 is 12 amino acids long. Germline V gene sequence: CDR1 SGHTA, CDR2 FQGNSA. Here the CDR3 DNA reads TGTGCCAGCAGCCCCTTCAATCAGCCCCAGCATTTT. Translated, it gives CASSPFNQPQHF. Combining the CDR3 with reference TRBV7-2 and TRBJ1-5 gives the whole variable domain GAGVSQSPSNKVTEKGKDVELRCDPISGHTALYWYRQSLGQGLEFLIYFQGNSAPDKSGLPSDRFSAERTGGSVSTLTIQRTQQEDSAVYLCASSPFNQPQHFGDGTRLSIL.

This clone was seen a handful of times. This rearrangement joins TRBV9 to TRBJ2-5, with 9 positions matching TRBD2. The CDR3 sequence is 15 residues long. Germline CDR1 is SGDLS and CDR2 is YYNGEE. V lost 2 bases and J lost 4; bases outside the gene matches: 6. Here the CDR3 reads CASSVASGNIETQYF. CDR3 bases: TGTGCCAGCAGCGTGGCTAGCGGGAATATAGAGACCCAGTACTTC.

CDR3 coding DNA: TGTGCCAGCAGCTTCAGTCAGGGATTGGGCTATGGCTACACCTTC. This gives the protein CASSFSQGLGYGYTF. This rearrangement joins TRBV5-5 to TRBJ1-2, with D tentatively TRBD1 (5 bases). CDR1 and CDR2 from the germline V gene are SGHKS and YYEKEE (reference sequence). This CDR3 region has 15 residues. With 2 bases removed from V and 4 bases from J, the gap between germline ends came to 15 bases.

As to this clone: An end of the junction does not agree with germline; a read error may underlie this. The chain uses TRBV7-2 and TRBJ2-5; TRBD2 matches at 11 bases. CDR1 SGHTA and CDR2 FQGNSA come from the germline V gene. CDR3 length: 15 amino acids. The CDR3 reads CASSLDPGSGRAVDF. As DNA, the CDR3 is TGTGCCAGCAGCTTAGACCCGGGTAGCGGGAGGGCCGTAGACTTC.

This chain connects TRBV12-5 to TRBJ1-2; D unclear. CDR3 length equals 14 residues. The germline V gene has CDR1 LGHNT and CDR2 FRNRAP. V lost 3 bases to trimming and J lost 8 bases, with 16 bases between them. The CDR3 region is CASGFWASPAGYTF. CDR3 bases: TGTGCTAGTGGTTTCTGGGCCTCCCCGGCCGGCTACACCTTC. Filled out from reference TRBV12-5 and TRBJ1-2, the complete variable domain reads DARVTQTPRHKVTEMGQEVTMRCQPILGHNTVFWYRQTMMQGLELLAYFRNRAPLDDSGMPKDRFSAEMPDATLATLKIQPSEPRDSAVYFCASGFWASPAGYTFGSGTRLTVV.

V and J are TRBV19 and TRBJ1-4, with D possibly matching TRBD1 (5 bases). V dropped 4 bases and J dropped 7 bases, with 13 bases sitting between them. There are 14 residues in the CDR3. The germline V gene has CDR1 LNHDA and CDR2 SQIVND (reference sequence). This CDR3 reads CASSNRLPGEKLFF. The DNA of the CDR3 is TGTGCCAGTAGTAACAGGCTCCCCGGTGAAAAACTGTTTTTT.

The rearrangement joins TRBV11-2 to TRBJ1-4; weak D call: TRBD1 (5 bases). Trimming removed 6 bases from V and 5 bases from J, with 10 bases in between. The CDR3 consists of 13 residues. The germline V gene encodes CDR1 SGHAT and CDR2 FQNNGV. CDR3 sequence reads: CASRRGGNEKLFF. The DNA for the CDR3 is TGTGCCAGCAGGCGGGGGGGAAATGAAAAACTGTTTTTT.

The chain has TRBV19 and TRBJ1-5, with a weak D call TRBD1 (5 bases). Trimming stripped 7 bases from V and 1 base from J, with 14 bases between. The CDR3 is made up of 15 amino acids. Germline V CDR1 and CDR2: LNHDA, SQIVND (reference sequence). The CDR3 sequence: CASMGGRQSNQPQHF. The CDR3 DNA sequence: TGTGCCAGTATGGGGGGAAGGCAAAGCAATCAGCCCCAGCATTTT.

CDR3 in DNA: TGTGCCAGCAGCTTTGGGGTTTCGGATGAGCAGTTCTTC. Translated: CASSFGVSDEQFF. This chain connects TRBV5-6 to TRBJ2-1; D gene ambiguous. Trimming shortened V by 2 bases and J by 8 bases, and 11 bases separated the two germline ends. The germline CDR1 and CDR2 sequences are SGHDT and YYEEEE. The length of the CDR3 is 13 residues. Full variable domain (remainder filled in from reference TRBV5-6 and TRBJ2-1): DAGVTQSPTHLIKTRGQQVTLRCSPKSGHDTVSWYQQALGQGPQFIFQYYEEEERQRGNFPDRFSGHQFPNYSSELNVNALLLGDSALYLCASSFGVSDEQFFGPGTRLTVL.

This chain uses TRBV6-5 with TRBJ1-5; the D gene is possibly TRBD1 (5 bases). The CDR3 has 13 residues. The ends were cut back, 6 bases at V and 7 bases at J, with 13 bases in the middle. CDR1 and CDR2 from the germline V gene are MNHEY and SVGAGI. The CDR3 reads CASRDRGEQPQHF. CDR3 bases: TGTGCCAGCAGAGACCGGGGCGAGCAGCCCCAGCATTTT.

The chain joins TRBV5-4 to TRBJ2-5, with D uncertain. V lost 0 bases to trimming and J lost 5 bases, with 14 bases between them. Germline values: CDR1 SGHNT, CDR2 YYREEE (reference sequence). This CDR3 comprises 15 residues. The CDR3 bases are TGTGCCAGCAGCTTGGACCCGGAAGCGAGGGAGACCCAGTACTTC. It yields the protein CASSLDPEARETQYF.